These T cell receptor beta chains were read from a single sample in a study of T cell repertoires in cytomegalovirus infection. No antigens are known for them. TCRdb processed the reads anew with MiXCR; each CDR3 protein has one entry. The table includes 680,000 or so distinct CDR3 sequences, around 31% detected once. This material consisted of cultured PBMCs, taken from culture after CMV antigen stimulation. These TCRs come from a human donor in good health (CMV status not recorded). Some clones in this sample may be carry-over from other donors' samples. The conserved cysteine and the conserved F or W are not part of the CDR3 here.

V	J	CDR3
TRBV12-3/TRBV12-4	TRBJ2-3	ASRQRVSTPTDTQY
TRBV6-6	TRBJ2-1	ASNLYNGQGDNEQF
TRBV11-2	TRBJ2-3	ASSLGLAVDTQY
TRBV28	TRBJ2-5	ASSSYGGPETQY
TRBV20-1	TRBJ2-3	SARDNLAEVSTDTQY
TRBV4-1	TRBJ1-2	ASSLKITPDYGYT
TRBV14	TRBJ2-1	ASSASGYHNEQF
TRBV6-1	TRBJ2-5	ASSRLTYGTSGGQEETQY
TRBV11-2	TRBJ1-1	ASSLDPVHFRTVGNTEAF
TRBV7-6	TRBJ2-5	ASSSRATVGETQY
TRBV7-8	TRBJ2-5	ASSLGKDYYQETQY
TRBV30	TRBJ2-1	AWSVGFYNEQF
TRBV6-1	TRBJ2-7	AEAKGAHYEQY
TRBV20-1	TRBJ2-4	SARGVAKNIQY
TRBV6-2/TRBV6-3	TRBJ2-1	ASSRTVYNEQF
TRBV7-8	TRBJ1-1	ASSLKPGGTGTEAF
TRBV7-9	TRBJ2-7	ASSDEGRGRLVN
TRBV12-3/TRBV12-4	TRBJ1-6	ASSRWTGPLQGNSPLH
TRBV18	TRBJ2-1	ASSPPVSDNEQF
TRBV11-2	TRBJ2-3	ASSLDGGKFTDTQY
TRBV7-2	TRBJ2-1	ASSLSRGPYNEQF
TRBV27	TRBJ1-1	ASSLYPGSGEAF
TRBV28	TRBJ1-5	ASSLSHRDQPQH
TRBV7-6	TRBJ2-2	ASSLGTDTGELF
TRBV7-2	TRBJ1-4	ASSLYGGMNEKLF
TRBV7-4	TRBJ2-7	ASSLGRAGTEQY
TRBV29-1	TRBJ1-1	SVEDTEAF
TRBV20-1	TRBJ2-7	SARDLLRVTYEQY
TRBV12-3/TRBV12-4	TRBJ2-3	ASSFLGTILPTDTQY
TRBV20-1	TRBJ2-5	SAISGSETQY